This TCR beta chain was sequenced in a study of T cell changes during pregnancy in multiple sclerosis. Germline V gene data show CDR1 as SGHNT and CDR2 as YYREEE (reference sequence). J gave up 2 bases and V 4 bases, and 2 bases lay outside the gene matches. This CDR3 spans 15 amino acids. TCRdb's table, derived via immunoSEQ multiplex PCR, lists solely in-frame clones and lacks some. In the table there are around 72,000 clones, about 93% of which are singletons. This material consisted of CD4+ T cells from peripheral blood mononuclear cells, taken before pregnancy. This clonotype was sampled from a female donor with multiple sclerosis, enrolled in a pregnancy study. V and J are TRBV5-4 and TRBJ2-6; 8 bases are a match to TRBD1. The CDR3 region is CASSQQGAGANVLTF. The DNA of the CDR3 is TGTGCCAGCAGCCAACAGGGGGCTGGGGCCAACGTCCTGACTTTC.